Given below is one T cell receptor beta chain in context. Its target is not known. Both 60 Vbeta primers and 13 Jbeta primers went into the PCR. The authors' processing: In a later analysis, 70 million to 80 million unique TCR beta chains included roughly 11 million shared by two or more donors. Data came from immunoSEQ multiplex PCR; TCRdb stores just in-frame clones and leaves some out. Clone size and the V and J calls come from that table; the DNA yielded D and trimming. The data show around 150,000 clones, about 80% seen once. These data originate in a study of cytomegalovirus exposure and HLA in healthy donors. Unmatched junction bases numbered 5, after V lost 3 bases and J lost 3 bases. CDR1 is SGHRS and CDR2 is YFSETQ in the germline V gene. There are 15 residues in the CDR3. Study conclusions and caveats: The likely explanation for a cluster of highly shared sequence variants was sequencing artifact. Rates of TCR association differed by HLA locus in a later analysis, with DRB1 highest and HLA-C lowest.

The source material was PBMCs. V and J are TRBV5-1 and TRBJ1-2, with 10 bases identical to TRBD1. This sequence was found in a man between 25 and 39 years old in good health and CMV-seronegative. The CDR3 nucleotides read TGCGCCAGCAGCTCCTCGGGACAGGGGCACTATGGCTACACCTTC. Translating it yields CASSSSGQGHYGYTF.